This T cell receptor (beta chain) was profiled in a study of early T cells in non-severe SARS-CoV-2 infection. Overall study context: Sequenced material consisted of bulk RNA (from unsorted whole blood), and chains were unpaired. Study results and caveats: The VDJdb matching leaned toward anti-spike CD8 responses and overlooked private and CD4 specificities.

The library protocol tagged individual cDNA molecules with unique molecular identifiers. Each CDR3 protein gets one entry after TCRdb re-called the 5' RACE reads with MiXCR. The repertoire holds tens of thousands of distinct CDR3 sequences, with approximately 4.6% as singletons. This clonotype was counted many times. Its antigen is as yet unknown. Unmatched junction bases numbered 8, after V lost 3 bases and J lost 0 bases. CDR1 MNHEY and CDR2 SMNVEV come from the germline V gene (reference sequence). The CDR3 is 17 amino acids. The chain joins TRBV27 to TRBJ1-1, with TRBD1 identical over 9 bases. This TCR came from an adult who was a healthcare worker with PCR-confirmed SARS-CoV-2 infection or an uninfected control (not recorded which). The sample was whole blood. In nucleotides, the CDR3 is TGTGCCAGCAGTTTCCACAGGGGGCCTCGCATGAACACTGAAGCTTTCTTT. It is translated as CASSFHRGPRMNTEAFF.